This note documents a single TCR beta chain sequence. Its cognate antigen is unknown. The sample comes from a study of cytomegalovirus exposure and HLA in healthy donors. Study-level information: Early released data comprised around 80 million unique TCRs from HLA-typed donors. Whole-study findings and limits: At a 0.05 false discovery rate, a later analysis found 16,951 TCR beta sequences to be associated with HLA alleles.

With 60 Vbeta and 13 Jbeta primers, the PCR was carried out. Clones were sequenced by immunoSEQ multiplex PCR, and TCRdb holds only the in-frame ones, with some missing. This sample has some 170,000 clones, with approximately 79% found just once. The CDR3 extends over 17 amino acids. Germline V gene data show CDR1 as SGDLS and CDR2 as YYNGEE. Germline trimming cut 4 bases from V and 3 bases from J; bases unmatched to any gene: 8. The chain uses TRBV9 and TRBJ2-3; TRBD2 matches 13 bases. What was sequenced was PBMCs. This TCR was sampled from a man between 35 and 55 years old in good health and CMV-seropositive. The CDR3 here is CASSLGTSGDTTDTQYF. In DNA, the CDR3 is TGTGCCAGCAGCCTCGGGACTAGCGGGGACACTACAGATACGCAGTATTTT.